The 16 T cell receptor beta chains below were found in one sample sequenced in a study of cytomegalovirus exposure and HLA in healthy donors. The study ran its PCR with 60 Vbeta and 13 Jbeta primers. Generated by immunoSEQ multiplex PCR, the TCRdb table keeps only in-frame clones and is missing some. Of 85,000 to 90,000 clones in the sample, around 76% were seen once. The specimen sequenced was PBMCs. Every receptor here comes from a man aged 25-45 years in good health and CMV-seropositive.

The V call is TRBV15, the J call TRBJ1-1; D is unresolved. Germline lookup yields CDR1 LNHNV and CDR2 YYDKDF (reference sequence). V gave up 2 bases and J gave up 1 base, with 5 bases separating them. The CDR3 is 13 residues long. CDR3 protein: CATSRQENTEAFF. The CDR3 DNA reads as TGTGCCACCAGCAGACAGGAGAACACTGAAGCTTTCTTT.

This clone appeared a single time. The rearrangement uses TRBV27 and TRBJ2-7; D is perhaps TRBD1 (5 bases). The CDR3 is 12 residues long. Trimming took off 5 bases at V and 6 bases at J, with 11 bases between the two ends. CDR1 MNHEY and CDR2 SMNVEV come from the germline V gene (reference sequence). The CDR3 here is CASSSRTLEQYF. The CDR3 nucleotides are TGTGCCAGCAGTAGCCGGACACTCGAGCAGTACTTC.

The chain uses TRBV5-1 and TRBJ2-5, with 7 bases fitting TRBD2. Trimming cost V 0 bases and J 11 bases; bases outside gene matches: 13. CDR3 length equals 15 residues. The germline gives CDR1 SGHRS, CDR2 YFSETQ. CDR3 DNA sequence: TGCGCCAGCAGCTTGGCCGGGGGGACCCTGGGGGAGCAGTACTTC. Translated: CASSLAGGTLGEQYF.

V and J are TRBV19 and TRBJ2-2; 8 bases fit TRBD2. The ends lost 2 bases at V and 1 base at J; junction bases unmatched: 9. The germline V gene encodes CDR1 LNHDA and CDR2 SQIVND (reference sequence). The CDR3 has 18 residues. CDR3 residues: CASSITGGSQLNTGELFF. As DNA, the CDR3 is TGTGCCAGTAGTATAACGGGGGGGTCCCAATTGAACACCGGGGAGCTGTTTTTT.

The V call is TRBV4-2, the J call TRBJ2-1; 12 nucleotides line up with TRBD2. Trimming took 0 bases from V and 9 from J; bases not matched to a gene: 9. The length of the CDR3 is 17 residues. CDR1 LGHNA and CDR2 YNFKEQ come from the germline V gene. The CDR3 sequence is CASSQDPGLAGSSEQFF. The CDR3, as DNA: TGTGCCAGCAGCCAAGACCCCGGACTAGCGGGGTCTAGTGAGCAGTTCTTC.

The genes are TRBV7-8 and TRBJ2-2; 8 positions agree with TRBD2. Per the germline V gene, CDR1 is SGHVS and CDR2 is FQNEAQ. This CDR3 has 16 residues. V gave up 5 bases and J gave up 1 base; unmatched junction bases: 6. The CDR3 nucleotides read TGTGCCAGCAGCCCTAGGACTAGCCAGAACACCGGGGAGCTGTTTTTT. This sequence encodes CASSPRTSQNTGELFF.

This chain links TRBV28 with TRBJ1-3; D possibly corresponds to TRBD1 (6 bases). This CDR3 has 18 amino acids. The V and J ends lost 8 bases and 0 bases respectively, with 23 bases between them. Per germline, CDR1 MDHEN and CDR2 SYDVKM. The CDR3 spells CASSPTDDRSYSGNTIYF. The CDR3 nucleotides read TGTGCCAGCTCCCCGACCGATGACAGGTCCTACTCTGGAAACACCATATATTTT.

The rearrangement joins TRBV5-8 to TRBJ2-7; 8 bases agree with TRBD1. With 3 bases clipped from V and 2 bases from J, the junction kept 4 bases outside the gene matches. The CDR3 is 14 amino acids. Germline lookup yields CDR1 SGHTS and CDR2 YDEGEE. CDR3 coding DNA: TGTGCCAGCAGCTCCCGACAGGGGACCTACGAGCAGTACTTC. It codes for CASSSRQGTYEQYF.

In its sample, this clone was seen once. The rearrangement uses TRBV5-1 and TRBJ2-1, with a tentative D call TRBD1 (6 bases). The CDR3 has 13 residues. Looked up from germline, CDR1 is SGHRS and CDR2 is YFSETQ. V was shortened by 2 bases and J by 8 bases, with 11 bases between the two germline ends. The CDR3 is CASSFDRSYEQFF. The CDR3 DNA reads as TGCGCCAGCAGCTTTGACAGGTCCTATGAGCAGTTCTTC.

This clone was counted between two and nine times. The chain links TRBV4-3 to TRBJ2-1; TRBD1 agrees at 7 bases. Germline-derived CDR1 and CDR2 are LGHNA and YSLEER. The V gene end was trimmed by 0 bases and the J gene end by 0 bases; junction bases not matched to a gene: 2. The CDR3 runs 16 residues. The CDR3 region has the DNA TGCGCCAGCAGCCAAGAGAGGGGGCTCTCCTACAATGAGCAGTTCTTC. Translation: CASSQERGLSYNEQFF.

This chain joins TRBV11-1 and TRBJ2-3, with a tentative D call TRBD2 (5 bases). Germline lookup yields CDR1 SGHAT and CDR2 FQDESV (reference sequence). The CDR3 extends over 14 amino acids. V lost 5 bases and J 1 base, leaving 10 bases between the germline ends. The CDR3 nucleotides are TGTGCCAGCAGCCAAGCGCGGGGCACAGATACGCAGTATTTT. Translation: CASSQARGTDTQYF.

The rearrangement joins TRBV2 to TRBJ1-1, with 7 bases fitting TRBD1. Germline CDR1 and CDR2: SNHLY and FYNNEI. This CDR3 region has 15 residues. V lost 7 bases to trimming and J lost 2 bases; unmatched junction nucleotides: 10. The CDR3 region is CASIDQGVRNTEAFF. The CDR3 DNA reads TGTGCCAGCATAGACCAGGGGGTGAGAAACACTGAAGCTTTCTTT.

This chain links TRBV7-9 with TRBJ2-5, with 9 bases lining up with TRBD1. The assigned J gene may be wrong: the sequence end matches TRBJ2-7 better. The CDR3 contains 15 residues. Germline V CDR1 and CDR2: SEHNR, FQNEAQ (reference sequence). The CDR3 DNA reads as TGTGCCAGCAGCTTAGAGACAGGGGGAAGCTACGAGCAGTACTTC. Translating it yields CASSLETGGSYEQYF.

V and J are TRBV19 and TRBJ2-7; tentative D call: TRBD1 (6 bases). CDR3 length: 13 amino acids. Trimming left V 5 bases short and J 5 bases short, with 13 bases between. The V gene's germline CDR1 is LNHDA and CDR2 SQIVND (reference sequence). CDR3 coding DNA: TGTGCCAGTAGTCCCACCAGGGGCAACGAGCAGTACTTC. The encoded protein is CASSPTRGNEQYF.

The chain uses TRBV19 and TRBJ2-7; no firm D call. The CDR3 covers 15 residues. CDR1 and CDR2 from the germline V gene are LNHDA and SQIVND (reference sequence). Between the trimmed V and J ends, which lost 3 bases and 3 bases, there was a span of 15 bases. The chain's CDR3 is CASSISKQQHYEQYF. The CDR3 DNA is TGTGCCAGTAGTATTTCGAAGCAACAGCACTACGAGCAGTACTTC.

V usage is TRBV6-6 and J usage is TRBJ1-4; D gene unclear. This CDR3 has 13 amino acids. CDR1 and CDR2 (germline): MNHNY, SVGAGI (reference sequence). Trimming took off 5 bases at V and 7 bases at J, with 11 bases between the two ends. Here the CDR3 reads CASSAIGGEKLFF. The CDR3 bases are TGTGCCAGCAGTGCGATCGGAGGTGAAAAACTGTTTTTT.